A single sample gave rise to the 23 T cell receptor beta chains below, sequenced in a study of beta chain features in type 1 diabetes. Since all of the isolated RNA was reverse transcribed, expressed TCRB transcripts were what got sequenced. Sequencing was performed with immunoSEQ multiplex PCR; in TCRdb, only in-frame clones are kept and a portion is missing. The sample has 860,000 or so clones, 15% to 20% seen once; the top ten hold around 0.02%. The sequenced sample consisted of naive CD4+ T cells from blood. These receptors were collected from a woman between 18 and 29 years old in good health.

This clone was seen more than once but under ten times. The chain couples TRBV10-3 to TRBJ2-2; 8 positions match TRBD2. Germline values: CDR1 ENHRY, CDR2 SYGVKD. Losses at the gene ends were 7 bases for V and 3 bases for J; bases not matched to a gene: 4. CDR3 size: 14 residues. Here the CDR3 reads CAIKGLEDTGELFF. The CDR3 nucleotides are TGTGCCATCAAGGGACTAGAGGACACCGGGGAGCTGTTTTTT.

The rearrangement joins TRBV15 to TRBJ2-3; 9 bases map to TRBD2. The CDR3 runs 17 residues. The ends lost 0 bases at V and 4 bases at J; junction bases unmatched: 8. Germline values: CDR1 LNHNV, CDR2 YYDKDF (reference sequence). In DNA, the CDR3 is TGTGCCACCAGCAGAGATATGGAACTAGCGGGTGCAGATACGCAGTATTTT. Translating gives CATSRDMELAGADTQYF.

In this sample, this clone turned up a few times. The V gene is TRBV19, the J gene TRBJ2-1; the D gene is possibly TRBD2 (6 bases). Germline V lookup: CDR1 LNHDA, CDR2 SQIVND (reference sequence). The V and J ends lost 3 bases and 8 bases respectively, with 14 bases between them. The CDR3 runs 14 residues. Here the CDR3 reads CASSIRRDSDEQFF. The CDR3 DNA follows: TGTGCCAGTAGTATCCGGCGGGATAGCGATGAGCAGTTCTTC.

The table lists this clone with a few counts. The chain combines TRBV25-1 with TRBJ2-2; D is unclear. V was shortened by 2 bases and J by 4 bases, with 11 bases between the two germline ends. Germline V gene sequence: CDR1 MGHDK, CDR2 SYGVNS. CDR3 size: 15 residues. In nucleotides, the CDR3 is TGTGCCAGCAGTGAAAGTGGTCCTGGCACCGGGGAGCTGTTTTTT. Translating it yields CASSESGPGTGELFF.

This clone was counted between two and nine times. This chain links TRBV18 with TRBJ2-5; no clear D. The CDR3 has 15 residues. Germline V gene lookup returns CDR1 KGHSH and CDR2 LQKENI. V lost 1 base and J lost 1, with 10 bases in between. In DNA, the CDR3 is TGTGCCAGCTCACCACAAGGCTCTCCCCAAGAGACCCAGTACTTC. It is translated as CASSPQGSPQETQYF.

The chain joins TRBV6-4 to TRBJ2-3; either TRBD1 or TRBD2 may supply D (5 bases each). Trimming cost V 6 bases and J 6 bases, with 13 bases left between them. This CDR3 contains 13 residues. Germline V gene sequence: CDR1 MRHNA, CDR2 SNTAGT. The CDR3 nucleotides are TGTGCCAGCAGGGCTCGAGGGGAGGATACGCAGTATTTT. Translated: CASRARGEDTQYF.

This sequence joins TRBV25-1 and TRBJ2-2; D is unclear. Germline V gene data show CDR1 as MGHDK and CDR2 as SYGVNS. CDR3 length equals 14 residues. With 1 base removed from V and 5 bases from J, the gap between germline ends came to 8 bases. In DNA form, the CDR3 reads TGTGCCAGCAGTGAATTCAGTCAGACCGGGGAGCTGTTTTTT. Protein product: CASSEFSQTGELFF.

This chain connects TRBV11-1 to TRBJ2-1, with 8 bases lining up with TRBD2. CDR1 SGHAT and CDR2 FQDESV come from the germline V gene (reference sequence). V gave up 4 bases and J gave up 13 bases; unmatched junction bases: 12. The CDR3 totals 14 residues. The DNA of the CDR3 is TGTGCCAGCAGCTCACCACCCGGGGGGGGACCCCAGTTCTTC. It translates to CASSSPPGGGPQFF.

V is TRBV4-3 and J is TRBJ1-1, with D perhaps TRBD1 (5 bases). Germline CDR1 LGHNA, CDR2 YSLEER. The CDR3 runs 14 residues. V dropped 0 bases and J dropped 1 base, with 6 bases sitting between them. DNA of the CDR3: TGCGCCAGCAGCCAAGACAGGGAGAACACTGAAGCTTTCTTT. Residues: CASSQDRENTEAFF.

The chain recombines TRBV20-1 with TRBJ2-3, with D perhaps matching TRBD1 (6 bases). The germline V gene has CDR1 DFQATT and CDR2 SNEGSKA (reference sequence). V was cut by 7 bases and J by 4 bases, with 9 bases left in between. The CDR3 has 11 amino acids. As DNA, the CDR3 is TGCAGTGTCCACAGGGCAGATACGCAGTATTTT. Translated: CSVHRADTQYF.

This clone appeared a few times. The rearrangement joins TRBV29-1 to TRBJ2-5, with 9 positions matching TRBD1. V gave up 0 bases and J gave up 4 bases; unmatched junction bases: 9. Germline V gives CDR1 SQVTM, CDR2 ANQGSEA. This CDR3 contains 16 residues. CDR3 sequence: CSVEEEGTGRVETQYF. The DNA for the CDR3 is TGCAGCGTTGAAGAGGAGGGGACAGGGAGGGTAGAGACCCAGTACTTC. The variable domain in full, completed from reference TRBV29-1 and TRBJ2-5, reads SAVISQKPSRDICQRGTSLTIQCQVDSQVTMMFWYRQQPGQSLTLIATANQGSEATYESGFVIDKFPISRPNLTFSTLTVSNMSPEDSSIYLCSVEEEGTGRVETQYFGPGTRLLVL.

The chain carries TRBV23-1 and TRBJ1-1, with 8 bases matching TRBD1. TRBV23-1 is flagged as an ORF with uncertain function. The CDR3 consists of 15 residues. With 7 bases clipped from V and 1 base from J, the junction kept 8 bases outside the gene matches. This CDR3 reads CASTGDRRPNTEAFF. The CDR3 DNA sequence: TGCGCCAGCACTGGGGACAGGAGACCGAACACTGAAGCTTTCTTT.

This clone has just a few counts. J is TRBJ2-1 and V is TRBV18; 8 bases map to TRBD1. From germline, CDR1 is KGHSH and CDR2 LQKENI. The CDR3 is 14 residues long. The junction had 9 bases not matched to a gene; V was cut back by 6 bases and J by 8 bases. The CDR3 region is CASSTGTGIYEQFF. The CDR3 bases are TGTGCCAGCTCCACCGGGACAGGAATCTATGAGCAGTTCTTC. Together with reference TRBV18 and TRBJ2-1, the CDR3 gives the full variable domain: NAGVMQNPRHLVRRRGQEARLRCSPMKGHSHVYWYRQLPEEGLKFMVYLQKENIIDESGMPKERFSAEFPKEGPSILRIQQVVRGDSAAYFCASSTGTGIYEQFFGPGTRLTVL.

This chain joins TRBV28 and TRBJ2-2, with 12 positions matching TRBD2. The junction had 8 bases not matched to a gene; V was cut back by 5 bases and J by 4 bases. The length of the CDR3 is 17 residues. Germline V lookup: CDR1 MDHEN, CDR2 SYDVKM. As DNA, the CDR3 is TGTGCCAGCAGTCCGGGACTAGCGGGCGACGGCACCGGGGAGCTGTTTTTT. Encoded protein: CASSPGLAGDGTGELFF.

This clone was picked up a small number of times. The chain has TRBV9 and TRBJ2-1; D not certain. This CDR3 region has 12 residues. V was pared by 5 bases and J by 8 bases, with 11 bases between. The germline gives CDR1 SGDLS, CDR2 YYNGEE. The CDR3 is CASSSNPDEQFF. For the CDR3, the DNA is TGTGCCAGCAGTTCGAACCCCGATGAGCAGTTCTTC.

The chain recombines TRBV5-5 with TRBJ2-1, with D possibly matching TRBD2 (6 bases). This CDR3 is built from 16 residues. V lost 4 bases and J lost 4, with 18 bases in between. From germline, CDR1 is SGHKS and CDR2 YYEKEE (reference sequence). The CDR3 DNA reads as TGTGCCAGCAGCCGAACTCCCGGGAGTTTATACAATGAGCAGTTCTTC. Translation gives CASSRTPGSLYNEQFF.

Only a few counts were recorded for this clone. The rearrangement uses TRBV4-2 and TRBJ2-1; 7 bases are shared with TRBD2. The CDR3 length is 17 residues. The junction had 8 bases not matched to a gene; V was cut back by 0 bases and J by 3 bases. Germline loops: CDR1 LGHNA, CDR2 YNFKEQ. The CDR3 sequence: CASSQEGRGSVYNEQFF. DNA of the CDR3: TGTGCCAGCAGCCAAGAAGGCCGCGGGAGTGTCTACAATGAGCAGTTCTTC.

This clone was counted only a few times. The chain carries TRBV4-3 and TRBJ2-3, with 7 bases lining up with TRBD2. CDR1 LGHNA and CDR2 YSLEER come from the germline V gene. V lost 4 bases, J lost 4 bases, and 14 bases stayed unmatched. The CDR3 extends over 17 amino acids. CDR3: CASSLHEGGRLADTQYF. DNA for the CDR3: TGCGCCAGCAGCCTTCATGAGGGCGGGAGACTTGCAGATACGCAGTATTTT.

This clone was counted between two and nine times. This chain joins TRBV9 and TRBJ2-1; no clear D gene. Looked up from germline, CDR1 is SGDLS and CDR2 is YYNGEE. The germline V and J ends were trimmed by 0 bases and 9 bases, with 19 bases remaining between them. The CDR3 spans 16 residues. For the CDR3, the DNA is TGTGCCAGCAGCGTAGTGCCTAGTGCCCGGCCGGGTGAGCAGTTCTTC. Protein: CASSVVPSARPGEQFF.

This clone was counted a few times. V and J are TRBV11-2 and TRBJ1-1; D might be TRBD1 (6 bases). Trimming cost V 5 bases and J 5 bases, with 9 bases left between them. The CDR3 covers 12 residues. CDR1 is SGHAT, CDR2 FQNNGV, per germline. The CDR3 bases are TGTGCCAGCAGCGCAACAGGGACTGAAGCTTTCTTT. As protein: CASSATGTEAFF.

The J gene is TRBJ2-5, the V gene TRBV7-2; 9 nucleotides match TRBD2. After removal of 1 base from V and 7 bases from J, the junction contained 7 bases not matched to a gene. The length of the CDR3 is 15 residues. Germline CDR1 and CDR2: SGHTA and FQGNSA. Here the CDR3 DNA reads TGTGCCAGCAGCTTAGGGTCTAGCGGGGACCGGACCCAGTACTTC. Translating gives CASSLGSSGDRTQYF.

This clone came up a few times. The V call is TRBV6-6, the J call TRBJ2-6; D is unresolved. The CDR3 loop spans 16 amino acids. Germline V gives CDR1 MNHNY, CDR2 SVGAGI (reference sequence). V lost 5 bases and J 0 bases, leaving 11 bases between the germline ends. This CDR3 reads CASSRLSDSGANVLTF. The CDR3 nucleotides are TGTGCCAGCAGTCGCCTCTCAGACTCTGGGGCCAACGTCCTGACTTTC.

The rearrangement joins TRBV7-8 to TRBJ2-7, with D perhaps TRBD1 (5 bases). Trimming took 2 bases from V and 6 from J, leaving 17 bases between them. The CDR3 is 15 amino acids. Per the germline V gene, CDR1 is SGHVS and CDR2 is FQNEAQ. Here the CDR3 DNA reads TGTGCCAGCAGCTTATTTGGCAGGGTGTCGGGCGAGCAGTACTTC. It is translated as CASSLFGRVSGEQYF.